The source of this T cell receptor (beta chain) is a study of blood T cell repertoires in COVID-19. Study-wide background: Acute and convalescent COVID-19 samples came from the United States, Italy and Spain. T cells, B-cell-depleted T cells, or PBMCs supplied cDNA or gDNA.

Participants were aged roughly 18 to 95 years, lived in roughly 25 US areas, and enrolled virtually. Participant-reported clinical history was the basis for cohort assignment. Trimming removed 6 bases from V and 2 bases from J, with 10 bases in between. The germline V gene encodes CDR1 MRHNA and CDR2 SNTAGT. This CDR3 spans 13 amino acids. This clone was seen a single time. The same CDR3 also results from other DNA sequences found in this sample. Method: immunoSEQ multiplex PCR; TCRdb's copy keeps in-frame clones and lacks some. The sample shows more than 250,000 clones, 70% to 90% of them seen only once.

The V and J genes are TRBV6-4 and TRBJ1-1; possible D gene TRBD1, 5 bases. The source is a woman aged 25 to 39 who had recovered from COVID-19. Sample: PBMCs or T cells enriched from blood (not recorded which). As DNA, the CDR3 is TGTGCCAGCAGGGCAGACAGAAACACTGAAGCTTTCTTT. Its translation is CASRADRNTEAFF.